The 21 T cell receptor beta chains listed next were all sequenced from one sample in a study of cytomegalovirus exposure and HLA in healthy donors. A multiplex PCR was run with 60 Vbeta primers and 13 Jbeta primers. Sequencing used immunoSEQ multiplex PCR; TCRdb keeps in-frame clones, though not all of them. The sample holds approximately 160,000 clones, about 80% seen once. Sequencing used PBMCs. These receptors came from a woman between 45 and 60 years old in good health and CMV-seropositive.

V is TRBV5-1 and J is TRBJ2-3; 8 nucleotides match TRBD1. The CDR3 totals 16 residues. J gave up 3 bases and V 6 bases, and 12 bases lay outside the gene matches. CDR1 and CDR2 from the germline V gene are SGHRS and YFSETQ. The CDR3, as DNA: TGCGCCAGCACCCGCGACAGGGGCCCGTCGACAGATACGCAGTATTTT. Encoded protein: CASTRDRGPSTDTQYF.

The chain employs TRBV4-3 and TRBJ2-1, with TRBD1 matching 8 bases. V shed 2 bases and J 4 bases; nucleotides not matched to a gene: 10. The CDR3 is 17 residues long. Germline CDR1 reads LGHNA; CDR2 reads YSLEER. DNA of the CDR3: TGCGCCAGCAGCCAAACATCCGGGACAGGTGTTTACAATGAGCAGTTCTTC. It translates to CASSQTSGTGVYNEQFF.

The chain couples TRBV19 to TRBJ2-1; possible D gene TRBD1, 6 bases. Germline CDR1 reads LNHDA; CDR2 reads SQIVND (reference sequence). There are 14 residues in the CDR3. V lost 6 bases, J lost 3 bases, and 12 bases lay in between. Here the CDR3 DNA reads TGTGCCAGTAGACCTACAGGGAACTACAATGAGCAGTTCTTC. Its translation is CASRPTGNYNEQFF. The entire variable domain, with the rest obtained from reference TRBV19 and TRBJ2-1, is as follows: DGGITQSPKYLFRKEGQNVTLSCEQNLNHDAMYWYRQDPGQGLRLIYYSQIVNDFQKGDIAEGYSVSREKKESFPLTVTSAQKNPTAFYLCASRPTGNYNEQFFGPGTRLTVL.

The V call is TRBV9, the J call TRBJ2-5; TRBD2 aligns across 9 bases. This CDR3 contains 14 residues. Trimming removed 2 bases from V and 5 bases from J; junction bases left unmatched: 4. Germline assignment: CDR1 SGDLS and CDR2 YYNGEE. The CDR3 DNA reads as TGTGCCAGCAGCGTGCGGGGGGGCCGGGAGACCCAGTACTTC. It encodes CASSVRGGRETQYF. The whole variable domain, remainder taken from reference TRBV9 and TRBJ2-5, is DSGVTQTPKHLITATGQRVTLRCSPRSGDLSVYWYQQSLDQGLQFLIQYYNGEERAKGNILERFSAQQFPDLHSELNLSSLELGDSALYFCASSVRGGRETQYFGPGTRLLVL.

The V and J genes are TRBV6-5 and TRBJ2-3; D not certain. The V end was cut by 5 bases, the J end by 2 bases, with 14 bases between. Germline lookup yields CDR1 MNHEY and CDR2 SVGAGI. The CDR3 has 15 amino acids. The CDR3 DNA follows: TGTGCCAGCAGTCCATCCCACACCCCCACAGATACGCAGTATTTT. Encoded protein: CASSPSHTPTDTQYF.

This chain uses TRBV5-6 with TRBJ2-5, with D maybe TRBD1 (5 bases). Trimming cost V 2 bases and J 4 bases, with 18 bases left between them. The CDR3 extends over 16 amino acids. Germline lookup yields CDR1 SGHDT and CDR2 YYEEEE. CDR3 sequence reads: CASSLRRAGRGETQYF. CDR3 sequence (DNA): TGTGCCAGCAGCTTACGCAGGGCAGGTCGAGGAGAGACCCAGTACTTC.

This clone was seen just once. The chain joins TRBV28 to TRBJ1-1; TRBD1 matches 10 bases. The CDR3 totals 13 residues. Germline values: CDR1 MDHEN, CDR2 SYDVKM. Trimming removed 2 bases from V and 8 bases from J; junction bases left unmatched: 2. The DNA for the CDR3 is TGTGCCAGCAGTTTAGCGGACAGGGGGGAAGCTTTCTTT. This codes for CASSLADRGEAFF.

The J gene is TRBJ1-1, the V gene TRBV30, with D possibly TRBD1 on 5 matching bases. V shed 4 bases and J shed 1 base, with 16 bases lying between them. Germline CDR1 and CDR2: GTSNPN and SVGIG (reference sequence). The CDR3 contains 15 residues. The CDR3 bases are TGTGCCTGGACGGTGGCAGGGCTCGCGAACACTGAAGCTTTCTTT. It translates to CAWTVAGLANTEAFF.

The genes are TRBV7-9 and TRBJ2-3; 10 nucleotides align to TRBD1. Unmatched junction bases numbered 3, after V lost 5 bases and J lost 1 base. This CDR3 comprises 15 residues. In germline, CDR1 is SEHNR, CDR2 FQNEAQ (reference sequence). The CDR3 coding sequence is TGTGCCAGCAGCGCGACAGGGGGCGGCACAGATACGCAGTATTTT. Protein sequence: CASSATGGGTDTQYF.

CDR3 in DNA: TGTGCCAGCAGCTTAGTAGCAGCCAGCACAGATACGCAGTATTTT. Its protein product is CASSLVAASTDTQYF. The chain uses TRBV7-2 and TRBJ2-3, with D hard to call. The CDR3 has 15 residues. Germline lookup yields CDR1 SGHTA and CDR2 FQGNSA. V gave up 1 base and J gave up 0 bases, with 8 bases separating them. Supplemented by reference TRBV7-2 and TRBJ2-3, the full variable domain reads GAGVSQSPSNKVTEKGKDVELRCDPISGHTALYWYRQSLGQGLEFLIYFQGNSAPDKSGLPSDRFSAERTGGSVSTLTIQRTQQEDSAVYLCASSLVAASTDTQYFGPGTRLTVL.

The V and J genes are TRBV7-3 and TRBJ1-4, with a weak D call TRBD1 (5 bases). CDR1 SGHTA and CDR2 FQGTGA come from the germline V gene. The ends were cut back, 0 bases at V and 2 bases at J, with 7 bases in the middle. The CDR3 is 15 amino acids. CDR3 loop: CASSLTGGTNEKLFF. In DNA form, the CDR3 reads TGTGCCAGCAGCTTAACGGGGGGGACTAATGAAAAACTGTTTTTT.

The chain employs TRBV18 and TRBJ2-3, with D maybe TRBD1 (5 bases). CDR3 length: 15 residues. CDR1 and CDR2 (germline): KGHSH, LQKENI. V was trimmed by 3 bases and J by 2 bases, leaving 12 bases between them. CDR3 nucleotide sequence: TGTGCCAGCTCACCTACTATGACAGTCACAGATACGCAGTATTTT. Protein product: CASSPTMTVTDTQYF.

The gene calls are TRBV18 and TRBJ1-4; D gene uncertain. Germline V gives CDR1 KGHSH, CDR2 LQKENI. V dropped 3 bases and J dropped 7 bases, with 15 bases sitting between them. The CDR3 spans 15 residues. Here the CDR3 DNA reads TGTGCCAGCTCACCGGTCCGGGGTTCGAGTGAAAAACTGTTTTTT. The encoded protein is CASSPVRGSSEKLFF. Full variable domain (missing parts from reference TRBV18 and TRBJ1-4): NAGVMQNPRHLVRRRGQEARLRCSPMKGHSHVYWYRQLPEEGLKFMVYLQKENIIDESGMPKERFSAEFPKEGPSILRIQQVVRGDSAAYFCASSPVRGSSEKLFFGSGTQLSVL.

V usage is TRBV11-3 and J usage is TRBJ2-5, with D tentatively TRBD1 (6 bases). The J call is doubtful: the DNA matches TRBJ2-7 better. The CDR3 is 13 amino acids. The germline CDR1 and CDR2 sequences are SGHNT and YENEEA. The CDR3 is CASSQGRSYEQYF. The CDR3 nucleotides are TGTGCCAGCAGCCAGGGGCGTAGCTACGAGCAGTACTTC.

This clone was detected once. The V and J genes are TRBV7-2 and TRBJ1-4; no reliable D call. Germline V gene sequence: CDR1 SGHTA, CDR2 FQGNSA. V gave up 3 bases and J gave up 5 bases, with 10 bases separating them. This CDR3 region has 14 residues. CDR3 nucleotides: TGTGCCAGCAGCTTGCGAGCAAGAAATGAAAAACTGTTTTTT. Protein: CASSLRARNEKLFF. The variable domain in full, completed from reference TRBV7-2 and TRBJ1-4, reads GAGVSQSPSNKVTEKGKDVELRCDPISGHTALYWYRQSLGQGLEFLIYFQGNSAPDKSGLPSDRFSAERTGGSVSTLTIQRTQQEDSAVYLCASSLRARNEKLFFGSGTQLSVL.

The chain joins TRBV18 to TRBJ1-1, with D hard to call. The V end was cut by 3 bases, the J end by 1 base, with 3 bases between. Germline V gene sequence: CDR1 KGHSH, CDR2 LQKENI. This CDR3 is built from 12 residues. CDR3 in amino acids: CASSPANTEAFF. CDR3 bases: TGTGCCAGCTCACCGGCGAACACTGAAGCTTTCTTT. The full variable domain, in which reference TRBV18 and TRBJ1-1 provide the parts outside the CDR3, is NAGVMQNPRHLVRRRGQEARLRCSPMKGHSHVYWYRQLPEEGLKFMVYLQKENIIDESGMPKERFSAEFPKEGPSILRIQQVVRGDSAAYFCASSPANTEAFFGQGTRLTVV.

The CDR3 nucleotides are TGTGCCAGCTCACGCGTCCTAGCAATAAGCTCCTACAATGAGCAGTTCTTC. Translating gives CASSRVLAISSYNEQFF. The chain carries TRBV18 and TRBJ2-1; maybe TRBD2 (5 bases). The germline CDR1 and CDR2 sequences are KGHSH and LQKENI. V lost 4 bases to trimming and J lost 0 bases, with 16 bases between them. This CDR3 is 17 amino acids long.

V gene TRBV28 combines with J gene TRBJ2-7; D is possibly TRBD1 (6 bases). Per the germline V gene, CDR1 is MDHEN and CDR2 is SYDVKM. Trimming stripped 6 bases from V and 6 bases from J, with 24 bases between. The CDR3 is 16 residues long. CDR3 amino acids: CASRSIRTANTAEQYF. CDR3 DNA sequence: TGTGCCAGCAGATCCATCAGGACAGCCAATACCGCCGAGCAGTACTTC.

This chain joins TRBV4-3 and TRBJ1-2; 10 bases fit TRBD1. After removal of 1 base from V and 4 bases from J, the junction contained 3 bases not matched to a gene. The CDR3 covers 15 residues. Germline CDR1 and CDR2: LGHNA and YSLEER. The CDR3 bases are TGCGCCAGCAGCCAAGTGACAGGGGGCGCCTATGGCTACACCTTC. Translated: CASSQVTGGAYGYTF.

The chain uses TRBV28 and TRBJ1-2; 7 positions match TRBD1. Germline V gene sequence: CDR1 MDHEN, CDR2 SYDVKM. The CDR3 has 14 amino acids. Trimming removed 4 bases from V and 5 bases from J; junction bases left unmatched: 7. In DNA form, the CDR3 reads TGTGCCAGCAGTTCGTCCGACAGGGCGTATGGCTACACCTTC. Protein: CASSSSDRAYGYTF.

The V and J genes are TRBV7-2 and TRBJ2-7; TRBD1 might be the D (6 bases). V was cut by 3 bases and J by 0 bases, with 18 bases left in between. CDR1 and CDR2 (germline): SGHTA, FQGNSA. CDR3 length equals 17 residues. The CDR3 spells CASSFAGQHLSSYEQYF. CDR3 DNA sequence: TGTGCCAGCAGCTTCGCCGGACAGCATTTGAGCTCCTACGAGCAGTACTTC.